This TCR beta chain was sequenced in a study of lymphopenia after photon versus proton radiotherapy. Germline trimming cut 4 bases from V and 3 bases from J; bases unmatched to any gene: 5. Germline V CDR1 and CDR2: SGHDN, FVKESK. The CDR3 extends over 14 amino acids. Clones were read by immunoSEQ multiplex PCR, and TCRdb kept only the in-frame ones, dropping some. This sample carries about 7,300 clones, roughly 89% of them seen once, and the ten largest clones take 17%. The V gene is TRBV14, the J gene TRBJ1-2; 7 positions agree with TRBD1. The material was peripheral blood, obtained from a patient treated with photon-based radiotherapy. The TCR originated in a man aged 55 to 70 with cholangiocarcinoma. The CDR3 coding sequence is TGTGCCAGCAGCCTAGGAGGGGGCCACTATGGCTACACCTTC. It yields the protein CASSLGGGHYGYTF.